This T cell receptor beta chain was identified during a study of Tregs in tolerant kidney transplant recipients. Study-wide context: A roughly three-day belatacept mixed lymphocyte reaction, sometimes plus 5-day graft donor restimulation, preceded CD4+CD25+CD127- sorting.

CDR1 MDHEN and CDR2 SYDVKM come from the germline V gene. The trim removed 4 bases at V and 5 bases at J, leaving 7 bases unmatched. This CDR3 contains 16 residues. Concerning this clone: The antigen is undetermined.

The assay was immunoSEQ multiplex PCR, and TCRdb's table has in-frame clones only and misses some. The repertoire consists of about 5,600 clones, with 85% to 90% occurring once and the leading ten covering about 3.5%. The chain carries TRBV28 and TRBJ2-3; 12 bases map to TRBD2. The starting material was Tregs from blood cultured with allogeneic cells, obtained before the transplant. The receptor was derived from a human patient who received a combined kidney and bone marrow transplant. The chain's CDR3 is CASSSRLAGEVDTQYF. In DNA form, the CDR3 reads TGTGCCAGCAGTTCCCGACTAGCGGGAGAGGTAGATACGCAGTATTTT.